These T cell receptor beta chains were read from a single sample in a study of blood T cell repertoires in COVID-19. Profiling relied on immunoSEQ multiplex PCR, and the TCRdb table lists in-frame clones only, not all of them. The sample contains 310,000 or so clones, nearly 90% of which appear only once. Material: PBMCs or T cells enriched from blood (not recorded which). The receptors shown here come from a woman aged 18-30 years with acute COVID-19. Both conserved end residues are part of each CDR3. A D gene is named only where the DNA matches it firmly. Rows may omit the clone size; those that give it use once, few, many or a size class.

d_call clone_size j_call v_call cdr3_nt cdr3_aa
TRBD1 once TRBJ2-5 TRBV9 TGTGCCAGCAGCGGAGAGACCGGGACAGGGGTGTGGGAGACCCAGTACTTC CASSGETGTGVWETQYF
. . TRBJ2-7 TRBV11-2 TGTGCCAGCAGCTTTACCTACGAGCAGTACTTC CASSFTYEQYF
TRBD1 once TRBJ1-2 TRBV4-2 TGTGCCAGCAGTCCCACAGGGGCTGGGTATGGCTACACCTTC CASSPTGAGYGYTF
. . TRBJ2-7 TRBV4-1 TGCGCCAGCAGCCAAGTATCGGACTCTTCCTACGAGCAGTACTTC CASSQVSDSSYEQYF
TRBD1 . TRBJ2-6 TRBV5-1 TGCGCCAGCAGCTTGGCCGGACAGGGGGTACTCGCTTCTGGGGCCAACGTCCTGACTTTC CASSLAGQGVLASGANVLTF
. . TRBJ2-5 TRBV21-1 TGTGCCAGCAGCAAACCCCCCCACCGGGACACCAATCAAGAGACCCAGTACTTC CASSKPPHRDTNQETQYF
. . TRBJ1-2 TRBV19 TGTGCCAGTAGTACCTTAGGCGGAGGCTACACCTTC CASSTLGGGYTF
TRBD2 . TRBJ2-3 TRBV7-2 TGTGCCAGCAGCTTAGATCCTAGCGGGACTAGCACAGATACGCAGTATTTT CASSLDPSGTSTDTQYF
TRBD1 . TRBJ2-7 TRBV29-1 TGCAGCGTGCACGGAGGACAGGCCTACGAGCAGTACTTC CSVHGGQAYEQYF
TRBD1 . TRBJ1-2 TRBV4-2 TGTGCCAGCAGCCAAGACGGGACAGACCCTTACTATGGCTACACCTTC CASSQDGTDPYYGYTF
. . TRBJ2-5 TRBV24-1 TGTGCCACCAGTGATCCAAGACAGGCCCAAGAGACCCAGTACTTC CATSDPRQAQETQYF
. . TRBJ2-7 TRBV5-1 TGCGCCAGCAGCCCGACTCGTACCTACGAGCAGTACTTC CASSPTRTYEQYF
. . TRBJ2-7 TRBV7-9 TGTGCCAGCAGCTTAGCGCGGGAATCTGGGGAGCAGTACTTC CASSLARESGEQYF
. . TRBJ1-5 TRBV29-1 TGCAGCGTTGCTTTGGGGGCTGGGAGCAATCAGCCCCAGCATTTT CSVALGAGSNQPQHF
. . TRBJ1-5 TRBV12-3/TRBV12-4 TGTGCCAGCGGACTGAGGAGTCAGCCCCAGCATTTT CASGLRSQPQHF
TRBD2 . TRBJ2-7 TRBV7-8 TGTGCCAGCAGCTTAGGGGGAAAGAGCAGCGGGAGGTCCTACGAGCAGTACTTC CASSLGGKSSGRSYEQYF
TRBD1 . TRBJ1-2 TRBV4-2 TGTGCCAGCAGCCAAGTTTCCCCGACAGGGCCTAACTATGGCTACACCTTC CASSQVSPTGPNYGYTF
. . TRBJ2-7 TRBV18 TGTGCCAGCTCACCACGTACACATACCTACGAGCAGTACTTC CASSPRTHTYEQYF
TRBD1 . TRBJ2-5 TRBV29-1 TGCAGCGTTACCCGGACAGGGGGAAGGGAGACCCAGTACTTC CSVTRTGGRETQYF
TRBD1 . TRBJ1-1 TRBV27 TGTGCCAGCAGTGCAAGACAGGGTGTCACTGAAGCTTTCTTT CASSARQGVTEAFF
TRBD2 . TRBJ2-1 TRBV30 TGTGCCTGGAGGGGGCTAGCGGGACGTTACAATGAGCAGTTCTTC CAWRGLAGRYNEQFF
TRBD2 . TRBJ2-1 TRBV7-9 TGTGCCAGCAGCTCCACCCGGGGCGGGAGGGCCCTTGAGCAGTTCTTC CASSSTRGGRALEQFF
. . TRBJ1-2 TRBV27 TGTGCCAGCAGTTATAAGGGTAGGGAGTATGGCTACACCTTC CASSYKGREYGYTF
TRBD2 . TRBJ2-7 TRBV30 TGTGCCTGGAGTCTCGGGAGGAACGAGCAGTACTTC CAWSLGRNEQYF
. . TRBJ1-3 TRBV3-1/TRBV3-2 TGTGCCAGCAGCCAAGGGTACAGGGTCGGAAACACCATATATTTT CASSQGYRVGNTIYF
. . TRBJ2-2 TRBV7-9 TGTGCCAGCAGCTTAGTGTTGGGCCCGACCGGGGAGCTGTTTTTT CASSLVLGPTGELFF
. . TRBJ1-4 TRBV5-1 TGCGCCAGCAGCCCGGGACCAACCTACAGGGATAATGAAAAACTGTTTTTT CASSPGPTYRDNEKLFF
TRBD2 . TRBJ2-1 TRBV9 TGTGCCAGCAGCGTAGGTACTAGCGGAACGAATGAGCAGTTCTTC CASSVGTSGTNEQFF
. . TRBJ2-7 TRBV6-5 TGTGCCAGCAGTTTTGGTGCGGGGACCTACGAGCAGTACTTC CASSFGAGTYEQYF
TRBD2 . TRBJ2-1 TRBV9 TGTGCCAGCAGCGCGGGAGGGTGGCGGGCCTCCTACAATGAGCAGTTCTTC CASSAGGWRASYNEQFF
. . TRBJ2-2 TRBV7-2 TGTGCCAGCAGCCGTGACAGGTTTAACACCGGGGAGCTGTTTTTT CASSRDRFNTGELFF
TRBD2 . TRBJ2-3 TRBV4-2 TGTGCCAGCAGCACAAGGACTAGTTCGTATACGCAGTATTTT CASSTRTSSYTQYF
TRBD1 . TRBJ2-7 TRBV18 TGTGCCAGCTCACTGACAGGGCGTCCCGGTGGAGTCTACGAGCAGTACTTC CASSLTGRPGGVYEQYF
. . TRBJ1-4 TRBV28 TGTGCCAGCAGTTTTCCCATCGGGCAGGGGGAAAAACTGTTTTTT CASSFPIGQGEKLFF
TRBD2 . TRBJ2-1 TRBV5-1 TGCGCCAGCAGCTTTTCTAACGGGAGGGATGAGCAGTTCTTC CASSFSNGRDEQFF
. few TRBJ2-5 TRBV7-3 TGTGCCAGCAGTCTATCCCCCCAAGAGACCCAGTACTTC CASSLSPQETQYF
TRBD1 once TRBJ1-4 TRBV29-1 TGCAGCGTTTTAAAGGACAGGCCTGAAAAACTGTTTTTT CSVLKDRPEKLFF
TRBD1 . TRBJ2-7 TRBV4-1 TGCGCCAGCAGCCAAACACAGGGGGCACACTACGAGCAGTACTTC CASSQTQGAHYEQYF
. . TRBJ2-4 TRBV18 TGTGCCAGCTCTCCCCTCCAGGGCGGCAAAAACATTCAGTACTTC CASSPLQGGKNIQYF
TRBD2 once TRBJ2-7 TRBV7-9 TGTGCCAGCAGCTCCTCTAGCGGACAAAACTACGAGCAGTACTTC CASSSSSGQNYEQYF
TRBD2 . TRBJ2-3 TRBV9 TGTGCCAGCAGCCTAGCCACCGGGAGGGCCGATACGCAGTATTTT CASSLATGRADTQYF
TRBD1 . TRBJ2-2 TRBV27 TGTGCCAGCAGGACGACAGGGTTATCTCCCGGGGAGCTGTTTTTT CASRTTGLSPGELFF
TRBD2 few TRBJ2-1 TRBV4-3 TGCGCCAGCAGCCCGGGACTAGCCCTCTACAATGAGCAGTTCTTC CASSPGLALYNEQFF
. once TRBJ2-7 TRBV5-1 TGCGCCAGCAGCTTTACGGGTGTCCCCTACGAGCAGTACTTC CASSFTGVPYEQYF
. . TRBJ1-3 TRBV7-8 TGTGCCAGCAGCTTGGAGCAGTGGTTCTCTGGAAACACCATATATTTT CASSLEQWFSGNTIYF
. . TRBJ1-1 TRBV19 TGTGCCAGTAGTTACAGGGAGAACACTGAAGCTTTCTTT CASSYRENTEAFF
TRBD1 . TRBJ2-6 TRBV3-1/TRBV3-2 TGTGCCAGCAGCCAACCTACCGGGACAGCCGCTTCTGGGGCCAACGTCCTGACTTTC CASSQPTGTAASGANVLTF
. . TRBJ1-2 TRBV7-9 TGTGCCAGCAGCCTACCAGGGAATGGCTACACCTTC CASSLPGNGYTF
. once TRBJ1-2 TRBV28 TGTGCCAGCAGCCAATCACCTACAGGGTCCTATGGCTACACCTTC CASSQSPTGSYGYTF
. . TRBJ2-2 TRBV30 TGTGCCTTGACCCGGAGGGACACCGGGGAGCTGTTTTTT CALTRRDTGELFF
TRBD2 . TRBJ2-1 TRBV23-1 TGCGCCAGCAGTCAAATTCGGACTAGCGGAAACAATGAGCAGTTCTTC CASSQIRTSGNNEQFF
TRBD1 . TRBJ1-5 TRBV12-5 TGTGCTAGTGGTTTGGTTGGACAGGGCAATCAGCCCCAGCATTTT CASGLVGQGNQPQHF
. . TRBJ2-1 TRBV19 TGTGCCAGTAGTTTGTTCGGCGGGACCCACAATGAGCAGTTCTTC CASSLFGGTHNEQFF
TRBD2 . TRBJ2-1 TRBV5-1 TGCGCCAGCAGCCCCTCTCCTGGGACTAGCGACAATGAGCAGTTCTTC CASSPSPGTSDNEQFF
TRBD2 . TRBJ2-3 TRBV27 TGTGCCAGCAGAACCGGTGGGCGGGACTACACAGATACGCAGTATTTT CASRTGGRDYTDTQYF
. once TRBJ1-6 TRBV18 TGTGCCAGCTCACGGGACAAGTATAATTCACCCCTCCACTTT CASSRDKYNSPLHF
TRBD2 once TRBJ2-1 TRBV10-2 TGCGCCAGCAGTTGGTCGATCCTAGCGGGAGAGAACTCCTACAATGAGCAGTTCTTC CASSWSILAGENSYNEQFF